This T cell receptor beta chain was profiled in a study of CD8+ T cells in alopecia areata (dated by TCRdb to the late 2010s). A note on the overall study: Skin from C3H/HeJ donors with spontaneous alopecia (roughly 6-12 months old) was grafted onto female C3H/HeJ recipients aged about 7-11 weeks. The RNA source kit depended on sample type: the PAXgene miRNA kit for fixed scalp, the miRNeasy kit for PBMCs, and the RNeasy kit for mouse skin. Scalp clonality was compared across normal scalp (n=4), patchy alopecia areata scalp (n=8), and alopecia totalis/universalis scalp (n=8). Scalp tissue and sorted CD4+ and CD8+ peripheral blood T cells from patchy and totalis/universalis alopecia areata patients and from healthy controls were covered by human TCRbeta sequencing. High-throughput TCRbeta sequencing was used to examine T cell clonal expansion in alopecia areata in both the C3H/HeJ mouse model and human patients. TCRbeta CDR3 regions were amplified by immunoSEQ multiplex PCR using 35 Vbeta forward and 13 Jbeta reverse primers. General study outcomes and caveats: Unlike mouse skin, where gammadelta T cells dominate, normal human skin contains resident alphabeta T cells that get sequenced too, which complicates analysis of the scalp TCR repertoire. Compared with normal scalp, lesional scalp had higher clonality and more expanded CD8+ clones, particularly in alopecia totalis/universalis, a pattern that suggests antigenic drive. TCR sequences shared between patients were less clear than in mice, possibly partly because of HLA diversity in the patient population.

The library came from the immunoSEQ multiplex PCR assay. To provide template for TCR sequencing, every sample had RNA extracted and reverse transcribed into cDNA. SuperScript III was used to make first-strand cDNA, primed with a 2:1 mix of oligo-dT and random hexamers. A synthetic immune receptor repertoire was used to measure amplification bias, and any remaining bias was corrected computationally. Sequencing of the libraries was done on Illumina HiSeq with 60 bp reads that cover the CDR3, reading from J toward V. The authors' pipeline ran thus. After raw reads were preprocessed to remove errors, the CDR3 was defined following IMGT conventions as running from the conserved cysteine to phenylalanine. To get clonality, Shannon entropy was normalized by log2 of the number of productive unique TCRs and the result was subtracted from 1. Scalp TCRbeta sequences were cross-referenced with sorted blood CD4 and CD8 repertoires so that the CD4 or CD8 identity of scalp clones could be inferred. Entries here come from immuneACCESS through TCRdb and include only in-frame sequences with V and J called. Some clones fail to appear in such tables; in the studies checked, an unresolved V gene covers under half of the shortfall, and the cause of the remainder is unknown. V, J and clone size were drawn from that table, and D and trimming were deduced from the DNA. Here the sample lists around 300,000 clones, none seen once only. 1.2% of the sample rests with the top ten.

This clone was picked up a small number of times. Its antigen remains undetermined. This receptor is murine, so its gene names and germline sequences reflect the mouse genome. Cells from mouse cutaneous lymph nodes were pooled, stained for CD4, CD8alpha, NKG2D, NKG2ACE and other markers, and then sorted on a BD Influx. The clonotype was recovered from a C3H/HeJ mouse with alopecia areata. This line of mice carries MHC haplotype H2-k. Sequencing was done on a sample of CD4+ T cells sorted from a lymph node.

The encoded CDR3 is CASSQDGTGTETLYF. Partial CDR3 DNA: TGTGCCAGCAGCCAAGATGGGACAGGGACAGAA. This chain joins TRBV5 to TRBJ2-3, with 9 junctional bases fitting TRBD1. Read sequence stops 4 residues before the CDR3 end, and the germline J gene provides the missing end. Reading from cysteine to phenylalanine, the CDR3 counts 15 amino acids. The DNA has 33 bases, all within the CDR3, and is read from base 1. V has 0 bases trimmed and J has 4 bases trimmed; junction bases matching no gene number 2. CDR1 and CDR2 were assigned from the germline V gene (reference sequence) as LGHNA and YNLKQL.